This T cell receptor (beta chain) was sequenced for a study of cytomegalovirus exposure and HLA in healthy donors. Both 60 Vbeta primers and 13 Jbeta primers went into the PCR. Measured with immunoSEQ multiplex PCR; TCRdb has only the in-frame clones, and not every one. Counted here are around 170,000 clones, around 82% occurring once; the ten biggest clones make up under 2.5%. All donors participated as healthy donors of bone marrow. Broader study findings: Investigators reported 150 to 200 TCR beta chains as tied to cytomegalovirus. Later analysis associated a missense DCLRE1C variant with TCR beta V- and J-gene trimming. An analysis that came later showed most CMV-associated TCR beta chains appearing HLA-restricted.

About this clone: Its matching antigen is unknown.

The TCR was taken from a man between 60 and 70 years old in good health and CMV-seronegative. Sequencing was performed on PBMCs.

The CDR3 loop reads CASSLEQGGYEQYF. The CDR3 DNA reads TGTGCCAGCAGCTTGGAACAGGGAGGGTACGAGCAGTACTTC. The rearrangement links TRBV5-4 to TRBJ2-7; perhaps TRBD2 as D (7 bases). V was shortened by 0 bases and J by 4 bases, with 11 bases between the two germline ends. This CDR3 comprises 14 residues. Germline-derived CDR1 and CDR2 are SGHNT and YYREEE (reference sequence).